The entry below describes one T cell receptor (beta chain). Its antigen is undetermined. Repertoires were generated with immunoSEQ multiplex PCR, while TCRdb's copy carries only in-frame clones and drops some. The sample has roughly 92,000 clones; 70% to 90% are singletons. The sample originates from a study of OX40 agonist ivuxolimab in advanced cancers. About the research overall: Dose-escalation patients were diagnosed with hepatocellular carcinoma, melanoma, renal cell cancer or head and neck cancer. Patients were over 65% male with ages roughly 20 to 85, mean around 58. Study-wide points: With doses of 0.1 to 3.0 mg/kg, CD4+ and CD8+ blood T cells had undergone clonal expansion by week 6.

The sample in question was CD4+ or CD8+ T cells sorted from blood, obtained in a trial of the OX40 agonist ivuxolimab. The sequence was collected from an adult with an advanced solid tumor such as melanoma, head and neck, liver or kidney cancer.

CDR3 residues: CASSLAGGGANTEAFF. The CDR3 nucleotides read TGTGCCAGCAGCTTAGCCGGCGGAGGGGCGAACACTGAAGCTTTCTTT. The genes are TRBV7-9 and TRBJ1-1; tentatively, D is TRBD1 (5 bases). CDR3 length: 16 amino acids. CDR1 is SEHNR and CDR2 is FQNEAQ in the germline V gene (reference sequence). Between the trimmed V and J ends, which lost 0 bases and 1 base, there was a span of 12 bases.